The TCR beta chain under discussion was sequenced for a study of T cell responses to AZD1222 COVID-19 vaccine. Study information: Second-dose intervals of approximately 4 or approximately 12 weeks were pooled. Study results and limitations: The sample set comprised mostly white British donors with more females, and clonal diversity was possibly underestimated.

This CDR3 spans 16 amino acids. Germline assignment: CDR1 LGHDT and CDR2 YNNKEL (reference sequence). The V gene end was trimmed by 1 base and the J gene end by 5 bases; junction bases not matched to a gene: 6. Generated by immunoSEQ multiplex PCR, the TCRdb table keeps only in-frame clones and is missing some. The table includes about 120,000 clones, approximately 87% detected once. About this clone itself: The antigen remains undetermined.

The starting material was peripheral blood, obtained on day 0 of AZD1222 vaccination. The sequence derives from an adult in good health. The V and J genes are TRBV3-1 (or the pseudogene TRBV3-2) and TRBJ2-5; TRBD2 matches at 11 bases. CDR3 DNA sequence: TGTGCCAGCAGCCAAGTAGCGGGAGGGCCGGGGGAGACCCAGTACTTC. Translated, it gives CASSQVAGGPGETQYF.